This TCR beta chain was identified in a study of human T cells and chemical hapten exposure. Study conclusions and caveats: Sensitizing to DPC left TCRs with a frequency above 1 in 1000 unaltered.

One entry per CDR3 protein results from TCRdb running MiXCR on the 5' RACE reads. The sample has 75,000 or so distinct CDR3 sequences; approximately 15% are singletons. The CDR3 extends over 19 amino acids. Germline values: CDR1 SGHVS, CDR2 FNYEAQ. Trimming removed 4 bases from V and 0 bases from J; junction bases left unmatched: 9. This clonotype was found a few times. Its antigen is not identified. The study extracted total RNA from unfractionated whole blood. The chain recombines TRBV7-6 with TRBJ2-7, with 16 bases fitting TRBD2. The source of this sequence is a female donor in good health. The DNA of the CDR3 is TGTGCCAGCAGCTCTAGGGGACTAGCGGGAGGGCTAAGCTCCTACGAGCAGTACTTC. It specifies CASSSRGLAGGLSSYEQYF.